Shown below are 23 T cell receptor beta chains from a single sample sequenced in a study of T cell responses to AZD1222 COVID-19 vaccine. The protocol was immunoSEQ multiplex PCR, while the TCRdb copy is restricted to in-frame clones and leaves out a portion. The sample comprises 100,000 or so clones, 88% of which are singletons, and about 2.5% rests with the top ten. The input for sequencing was peripheral blood, taken on day 0 of AZD1222 vaccination. These receptors were collected from an adult in good health.

V and J are TRBV12-3 or TRBV12-4 and TRBJ2-7, with D maybe TRBD1 (6 bases). The CDR3 has 13 residues. Trimming cost V 1 base and J 9 bases, with 13 bases left between them. CDR3 nucleotide sequence: TGTGCCAGCAGTTTAGATCAGGGGATGGGGCAGTACTTC. Amino acids: CASSLDQGMGQYF.

The V and J genes are TRBV6-5 and TRBJ2-7; 7 bases match TRBD1. The length of the CDR3 is 15 residues. CDR1 and CDR2 (germline): MNHEY, SVGAGI. Unmatched junction bases numbered 8, after V lost 6 bases and J lost 0 bases. The CDR3 sequence is CASRPARDSSYEQYF. CDR3 sequence (DNA): TGTGCCAGCAGACCAGCCCGGGACAGCTCCTACGAGCAGTACTTC.

This chain joins TRBV19 and TRBJ1-5; 7 bases map to TRBD1. The CDR3 sequence is 12 residues long. Germline values: CDR1 LNHDA, CDR2 SQIVND (reference sequence). The V and J ends lost 8 bases and 9 bases, in that order; junction bases with no gene match: 7. The CDR3 sequence is CASGDRVTPQHF. DNA of the CDR3: TGTGCCAGTGGAGACAGGGTTACGCCCCAGCATTTT.

The rearrangement links TRBV28 to TRBJ2-2; D tentatively reads TRBD1 or TRBD2 (5 bases each). Trimming left V 2 bases short and J 3 bases short, with 10 bases between. The length of the CDR3 is 15 residues. The germline V gene has CDR1 MDHEN and CDR2 SYDVKM. Here the CDR3 reads CASSLQGRDTGELFF. The CDR3 DNA reads TGTGCCAGCAGTTTACAGGGACGGGACACCGGGGAGCTGTTTTTT.

The V and J genes are TRBV11-2 and TRBJ1-2; a weak D match, TRBD1 (5 bases). The CDR3 runs to 13 residues. Germline CDR1 reads SGHAT; CDR2 reads FQNNGV. V shed 5 bases and J shed 5 bases, with 12 bases lying between them. For the CDR3, the DNA is TGTGCCAGCAGCCCAGAGGGGACTTATGGCTACACCTTC. Translation gives CASSPEGTYGYTF. The full variable domain, completed using reference TRBV11-2 and TRBJ1-2, is EAGVAQSPRYKIIEKRQSVAFWCNPISGHATLYWYQQILGQGPKLLIQFQNNGVVDDSQLPKDRFSAERLKGVDSTLKIQPAKLEDSAVYLCASSPEGTYGYTFGSGTRLTVV.

The chain carries TRBV5-1 and TRBJ2-1, with D maybe TRBD2 (6 bases). CDR1 and CDR2 (germline): SGHRS, YFSETQ. CDR3 length equals 11 residues. V was trimmed by 4 bases and J by 9 bases, leaving 8 bases between them. DNA for the CDR3: TGCGCCAGCAGCGGGGACTTTGAGCAGTTCTTC. Amino acids: CASSGDFEQFF.

The chain employs TRBV18 and TRBJ1-2; D gene ambiguous. V lost 5 bases and J 1 base, leaving 5 bases between the germline ends. This CDR3 comprises 12 residues. Germline V gene lookup returns CDR1 KGHSH and CDR2 LQKENI. CDR3 loop: CASSGNNYGYTF. The CDR3 DNA sequence: TGTGCCAGCTCAGGGAATAACTATGGCTACACCTTC.

The chain has TRBV5-1 and TRBJ2-3; D not certain. The CDR3 covers 15 residues. Trimming stripped 0 bases from V and 2 bases from J, with 10 bases between. Germline CDR1 reads SGHRS; CDR2 reads YFSETQ. The CDR3 DNA reads TGCGCCAGCAGCTTGGAAGGGAAAAACACAGATACGCAGTATTTT. This encodes CASSLEGKNTDTQYF.

The chain links TRBV28 to TRBJ2-7, with TRBD2 as a possible D gene (7 bases). Germline values: CDR1 MDHEN, CDR2 SYDVKM. Deletions cut 5 bases from V and 0 bases from J, with 14 bases between. The length of the CDR3 is 15 residues. As DNA, the CDR3 is TGTGCCAGCAGTGCCCCAAGGGGGGGCTCCTACGAGCAGTACTTC. Protein sequence: CASSAPRGGSYEQYF.

The table lists this clone with a count of one. V gene TRBV4-2 combines with J gene TRBJ1-1; no definite D call. The germline V gene encodes CDR1 LGHNA and CDR2 YNFKEQ. This CDR3 has 14 residues. V was shortened by 0 bases and J by 8 bases, with 13 bases between the two germline ends. CDR3 sequence reads: CASSQDPTTIEAFF. In DNA form, the CDR3 reads TGTGCCAGCAGCCAAGACCCAACTACTATCGAAGCTTTCTTT.

This chain connects TRBV28 to TRBJ2-7; TRBD2 aligns across 8 bases. Per germline, CDR1 MDHEN and CDR2 SYDVKM. This CDR3 has 13 amino acids. Losses at the gene ends were 2 bases for V and 7 bases for J; bases not matched to a gene: 4. The CDR3 loop is CASSLAGGTEQYF. The DNA for the CDR3 is TGTGCCAGCAGTTTAGCGGGGGGCACTGAGCAGTACTTC.

In its sample, this clone was seen once. The chain joins TRBV7-2 to TRBJ1-1, with D perhaps TRBD1 (6 bases). The ends were cut back, 5 bases at V and 1 base at J, with 14 bases in the middle. The germline gives CDR1 SGHTA, CDR2 FQGNSA. This CDR3 has 15 amino acids. CDR3 nucleotides: TGTGCCAGCAGCCAGCAGGGCAGGGGGAACACTGAAGCTTTCTTT. The encoded protein is CASSQQGRGNTEAFF.

In its sample, this clone was seen once. The chain carries TRBV5-1 and TRBJ2-1; D possibly corresponds to TRBD1 (6 bases). The CDR3 has 14 residues. Trimming removed 0 bases at V and 6 bases at J, with 10 bases between. Germline values: CDR1 SGHRS, CDR2 YFSETQ. DNA for the CDR3: TGCGCCAGCAGCTTGGTTCAGGGGACCAATGAGCAGTTCTTC. It translates to CASSLVQGTNEQFF. The full variable domain, rest sourced from reference TRBV5-1 and TRBJ2-1, is KAGVTQTPRYLIKTRGQQVTLSCSPISGHRSVSWYQQTPGQGLQFLFEYFSETQRNKGNFPGRFSGRQFSNSRSEMNVSTLELGDSALYLCASSLVQGTNEQFFGPGTRLTVL.

This chain uses TRBV29-1 with TRBJ1-1; D uncertain. Trimming took 6 bases from V and 1 from J, leaving 9 bases between them. Germline CDR1 reads SQVTM; CDR2 reads ANQGSEA. CDR3 length: 12 residues. The CDR3 reads CSVRTGNTEAFF. The CDR3 nucleotides read TGCAGCGTCCGGACGGGGAACACTGAAGCTTTCTTT.

This sequence joins TRBV18 and TRBJ2-7, with D possibly being TRBD1 or TRBD2 (6 bases each). This CDR3 has 14 residues. Trimming removed 3 bases from V and 0 bases from J, with 9 bases in between. Germline V gene data show CDR1 as KGHSH and CDR2 as LQKENI. In nucleotides, the CDR3 is TGTGCCAGCTCACCCCCGGGGGCCTCCTACGAGCAGTACTTC. It codes for CASSPPGASYEQYF.

This clone was observed a few times. The rearrangement uses TRBV20-1 and TRBJ1-1; D gene unclear. Germline CDR1 DFQATT, CDR2 SNEGSKA (reference sequence). Trimming took off 2 bases at V and 9 bases at J, with 7 bases between the two ends. There are 10 residues in the CDR3. The CDR3 coding sequence is TGCAGTGCTAGACTTGATCAAGCTTTCTTT. Its translation: CSARLDQAFF.

This chain links TRBV9 with TRBJ2-1, with D uncertain. This CDR3 spans 12 amino acids. The germline CDR1 and CDR2 sequences are SGDLS and YYNGEE. Deletions cut 3 bases from V and 8 bases from J, with 9 bases between. CDR3 protein: CASSAARDEQFF. In nucleotides, the CDR3 is TGTGCCAGCAGCGCCGCCCGGGATGAGCAGTTCTTC.

The chain has TRBV6-1 and TRBJ1-3; D is uncertain. This CDR3 is 16 amino acids long. With 0 bases removed from V and 0 bases from J, the gap between germline ends came to 9 bases. Germline-derived CDR1 and CDR2 are MNHNS and SASEGT. The CDR3 protein is CASSEAGYSSGNTIYF. Here the CDR3 DNA reads TGTGCCAGCAGTGAAGCAGGGTACAGCTCTGGAAACACCATATATTTT.

The CDR3 nucleotides read TGTGCCAGCAGCCAAGCATATGAGGAGTACGGCTATAATTCACCCCTCCACTTT. This gives the protein CASSQAYEEYGYNSPLHF. The chain combines TRBV3-1 (or the pseudogene TRBV3-2) with TRBJ1-6; D call uncertain. This CDR3 region has 18 residues. The ends were cut back, 1 base at V and 3 bases at J, with 16 bases in the middle. Germline V gives CDR1 LGHDT, CDR2 YNNKEL (reference sequence).

This clone was detected a few times. The chain recombines TRBV3-1 (or the pseudogene TRBV3-2) with TRBJ1-2; 10 positions agree with TRBD1. J lost 8 bases, V lost 7 bases, and 10 bases had no gene match. CDR3 length: 14 amino acids. The germline gives CDR1 LGHDT, CDR2 YNNKEL (reference sequence). CDR3 coding DNA: TGTGCCAGCAACAACAGACAGGGGGCAGGAGGCTACACCTTC. This translates into CASNNRQGAGGYTF.

The gene calls are TRBV4-1 and TRBJ1-1; D is unclear. Germline CDR1 reads MGHRA; CDR2 reads YSYEKL. V was clipped by 3 bases and J by 7 bases, with 12 bases between them. This CDR3 is built from 13 residues. In nucleotides, the CDR3 is TGCGCCAGCAGCCACGCCGCGGGGAATGAAGCTTTCTTT. Translated, it gives CASSHAAGNEAFF.

This chain joins TRBV4-2 and TRBJ1-5; the D is unclear. CDR1 LGHNA and CDR2 YNFKEQ come from the germline V gene. Trimming pared 3 bases from V and 2 bases from J, leaving 14 bases between. This CDR3 comprises 16 residues. This CDR3 reads CASSQMWGRGNQPQHF. The CDR3 bases are TGTGCCAGCAGCCAGATGTGGGGAAGAGGCAATCAGCCCCAGCATTTT.

V gene TRBV15 combines with J gene TRBJ2-3; D ambiguous. The CDR3 is 15 residues long. Germline V lookup: CDR1 LNHNV, CDR2 YYDKDF (reference sequence). Trimming stripped 0 bases from V and 2 bases from J, with 9 bases between. This CDR3 is CATSRDPADTDTQYF. The CDR3 nucleotides read TGTGCCACCAGCAGAGATCCTGCAGACACAGATACGCAGTATTTT.